The entry that follows covers one T cell receptor beta chain sequence. The antigen remains unidentified. The sample comes from a study of CD8 T cells in ankylosing spondylitis. Study-wide results and limits: Disease-linked clones were reportedly significantly enriched in matched ankylosing spondylitis synovial fluid. Disease-linked clones displayed a CD8+ phenotype and appeared relatively rarely in peripheral blood.

The CDR3 consists of 14 residues. Germline V lookup: CDR1 SQVTM, CDR2 ANQGSEA. Trimming took 4 bases from V and 1 from J, leaving 12 bases between them. For TCR beta, libraries came from quantitative 5'-RACE with molecular barcodes. TCRdb recomputed calls from the 5' RACE reads with MiXCR, one row per CDR3 protein. The table has under 200,000 distinct CDR3 sequences, under 14% seen once. This chain uses TRBV29-1 with TRBJ2-3, with D unclear. The specimen sequenced was blood, either unsorted or a sorted T cell fraction (not recorded which). This clonotype originated in a male donor with ankylosing spondylitis or in good health (not recorded which). This CDR3 is CSVGENVRTDTQYF. DNA of the CDR3: TGCAGCGTTGGAGAGAATGTGCGCACAGATACGCAGTATTTT.